These 19 T cell receptor beta chains share one sample of origin, sequenced in a study of beta chain features in type 1 diabetes. The study reverse transcribed the entire isolated RNA, so it sequenced expressed TCRB transcripts. Libraries were prepared by immunoSEQ multiplex PCR; TCRdb keeps only in-frame clonotypes and omits some of them. The profile shows 250,000 to 350,000 clones, roughly 11% of them singletons. Sequencing was performed on naive CD4+ T cells from blood. All receptors come from a woman in her twenties or thirties in good health.

This clone has more than one count but fewer than ten. DNA of the CDR3: TGTGCCAGCAGCTTACGTGGCCTCTACCAAGAGACCCAGTACTTC. It codes for CASSLRGLYQETQYF. The rearrangement uses TRBV7-2 and TRBJ2-5; D not certain. The CDR3 is 15 amino acids. The V gene's germline CDR1 is SGHTA and CDR2 FQGNSA. V lost 2 bases and J lost 0, with 10 bases in between. The variable domain in full, completed from reference TRBV7-2 and TRBJ2-5, reads GAGVSQSPSNKVTEKGKDVELRCDPISGHTALYWYRQSLGQGLEFLIYFQGNSAPDKSGLPSDRFSAERTGGSVSTLTIQRTQQEDSAVYLCASSLRGLYQETQYFGPGTRLLVL.

This rearrangement joins TRBV15 to TRBJ1-2, with 7 bases matching TRBD1. Germline CDR1 is LNHNV and CDR2 is YYDKDF (reference sequence). The V and J ends lost 0 bases and 4 bases, in that order; junction bases with no gene match: 8. The CDR3 covers 16 residues. As DNA, the CDR3 is TGTGCCACCAGCAGAGATAAAGAGGGGGCTGGCTATGGCTACACCTTC. Protein product: CATSRDKEGAGYGYTF.

The chain has TRBV18 and TRBJ2-3; TRBD2 matches 14 bases. This CDR3 has 20 residues. V lost 0 bases, J lost 0 bases, and 8 bases stayed unmatched. Germline lookup yields CDR1 KGHSH and CDR2 LQKENI. The CDR3: CASSPPAGTSGSPSTDTQYF. DNA of the CDR3: TGTGCCAGCTCACCACCTGCCGGGACTAGCGGGAGTCCTAGCACAGATACGCAGTATTTT.

This clone was seen a handful of times. The J gene is TRBJ2-5, the V gene TRBV9, with 14 nucleotides matching TRBD2. The CDR3 is 18 residues long. With V trimmed by 4 bases and J by 5 bases, 13 bases remained unmatched. Germline lookup yields CDR1 SGDLS and CDR2 YYNGEE. The CDR3 loop reads CASSPRGGLAGGMETQYF. In nucleotides, the CDR3 is TGTGCCAGCAGCCCCCGAGGAGGACTAGCGGGAGGTATGGAGACCCAGTACTTC.

This clone was recorded a few times. The chain recombines TRBV19 with TRBJ2-1, with TRBD2 matching over 7 bases. V lost 6 bases to trimming and J lost 6 bases; unmatched junction nucleotides: 5. CDR3 length: 13 amino acids. CDR1 is LNHDA, CDR2 SQIVND, per germline (reference sequence). The CDR3 region has the DNA TGTGCCAGTAGGCTAGCGGCGAGCAATGAGCAGTTCTTC. Its translation: CASRLAASNEQFF.

This clone has more than one count but fewer than ten. The V call is TRBV5-4, the J call TRBJ2-7; 9 nucleotides line up with TRBD1. V gave up 6 bases and J gave up 2 bases; unmatched junction bases: 3. The CDR3 has 13 amino acids. CDR1 SGHNT and CDR2 YYREEE come from the germline V gene (reference sequence). The DNA for the CDR3 is TGTGCCAGCACCAGGACAGGGGCCTACGAGCAGTACTTC. This encodes CASTRTGAYEQYF. The variable domain in full, with the rest retrieved from reference TRBV5-4 and TRBJ2-7, is ETGVTQSPTHLIKTRGQQVTLRCSSQSGHNTVSWYQQALGQGPQFIFQYYREEENGRGNFPPRFSGLQFPNYSSELNVNALELDDSALYLCASTRTGAYEQYFGPGTRLTVT.

This chain links TRBV4-3 with TRBJ1-2; TRBD1 agrees at 7 bases. CDR3 length equals 14 residues. V was clipped by 1 base and J by 4 bases; unmatched bases: 3. CDR1 and CDR2 (germline): LGHNA, YSLEER. The CDR3 nucleotides are TGCGCCAGCAGCCAAGGACAGGGATCCTATGGCTACACCTTC. Translated, it gives CASSQGQGSYGYTF.

The rearrangement links TRBV14 to TRBJ1-4; the D is unclear. The germline CDR1 and CDR2 sequences are SGHDN and FVKESK. The CDR3 covers 15 residues. V shed 0 bases and J shed 3 bases, with 8 bases lying between them. The CDR3 loop reads CASSQDSVPNEKLFF. The CDR3 DNA reads TGTGCCAGCAGCCAAGACTCAGTCCCTAATGAAAAACTGTTTTTT. The variable domain in full, completed from reference TRBV14 and TRBJ1-4, reads EAGVTQFPSHSVIEKGQTVTLRCDPISGHDNLYWYRRVMGKEIKFLLHFVKESKQDESGMPNNRFLAERTGGTYSTLKVQPAELEDSGVYFCASSQDSVPNEKLFFGSGTQLSVL.

This clone was seen only a few times. In nucleotides, the CDR3 is TGTGCCAGCAGTTTTCGCAGAAACGAGCAGTACTTC. This gives the protein CASSFRRNEQYF. The chain recombines TRBV28 with TRBJ2-7; D is unclear. This CDR3 has 12 amino acids. Trimming cost V 3 bases and J 5 bases, with 8 bases left between them. Looked up from germline, CDR1 is MDHEN and CDR2 is SYDVKM.

The CDR3 DNA reads TGCGCCAGCAGCCCGGGACTAGCGGGGCCGATAGCCAAAAACATTCAGTACTTC. Protein sequence: CASSPGLAGPIAKNIQYF. The J gene is TRBJ2-4, the V gene TRBV4-3, with TRBD2 matching over 13 bases. Trimming at V came to 4 bases and at J to 0 bases, leaving 6 bases not matched to a gene. This CDR3 has 18 amino acids. The germline gives CDR1 LGHNA, CDR2 YSLEER.

This chain links TRBV5-6 with TRBJ2-5; 7 bases fit TRBD1. J gave up 3 bases and V 4 bases, and 12 bases lay outside the gene matches. This CDR3 spans 16 amino acids. The germline V gene has CDR1 SGHDT and CDR2 YYEEEE. The DNA of the CDR3 is TGTGCCAGCAGCGAGGGGACAGTTGGGACGGAAGAGACCCAGTACTTC. Protein product: CASSEGTVGTEETQYF. The entire variable domain, with the rest obtained from reference TRBV5-6 and TRBJ2-5, is as follows: DAGVTQSPTHLIKTRGQQVTLRCSPKSGHDTVSWYQQALGQGPQFIFQYYEEEERQRGNFPDRFSGHQFPNYSSELNVNALLLGDSALYLCASSEGTVGTEETQYFGPGTRLLVL.

The rearrangement links TRBV6-5 to TRBJ1-1; D is possibly TRBD1 (5 bases). Trimming cost V 0 bases and J 0 bases, with 11 bases left between them. Germline CDR1 is MNHEY and CDR2 is SVGAGI. This CDR3 is built from 16 residues. CDR3 DNA: TGTGCCAGCAGTTACTCGGCAGGGCCTTTGAACACTGAAGCTTTCTTT. Encoded protein: CASSYSAGPLNTEAFF.

V and J are TRBV28 and TRBJ2-5, with 8 bases that match TRBD1. V shed 4 bases and J 6 bases; nucleotides not matched to a gene: 13. CDR1 is MDHEN and CDR2 is SYDVKM in the germline V gene. The CDR3 contains 16 residues. The CDR3 DNA follows: TGTGCCAGCAGTTCCTCCGGGGCAGGGGGCTCGAAGACCCAGTACTTC. This codes for CASSSSGAGGSKTQYF.

V and J are TRBV7-2 and TRBJ2-1, with 9 bases that match TRBD1. V shed 3 bases, J shed 13 bases, and the junction held 13 bases outside the gene matches. The germline CDR1 and CDR2 sequences are SGHTA and FQGNSA. There are 15 residues in the CDR3. CDR3 DNA: TGTGCCAGCAGCTTCGAGGGGACAGGGTTGGTGGATCAGTTCTTC. Encoded protein: CASSFEGTGLVDQFF.

The V and J genes are TRBV7-8 and TRBJ2-3; 8 bases line up with TRBD2. Germline loops: CDR1 SGHVS, CDR2 FQNEAQ. The V segment lost 5 bases and the J segment 14 bases; nucleotides outside the gene matches: 15. This CDR3 is 14 amino acids long. CDR3 sequence reads: CASSGNRTSPSGYF. CDR3 bases: TGTGCCAGCAGCGGTAACCGGACTAGCCCCTCGGGGTATTTT.

V is TRBV2 and J is TRBJ2-5; 8 nucleotides align to TRBD2. V lost 5 bases and J lost 2; bases outside the gene matches: 13. CDR3 length equals 17 residues. Per the germline V gene, CDR1 is SNHLY and CDR2 is FYNNEI. The CDR3 sequence: CASSLRTSRLLQETQYF. For the CDR3, the DNA is TGTGCCAGCAGTTTGCGGACTAGCCGTTTATTACAAGAGACCCAGTACTTC.

This clone occurred a few times. The gene calls are TRBV5-4 and TRBJ1-4; perhaps TRBD1 as D (5 bases). The CDR3 runs to 14 residues. V lost 0 bases and J lost 5, with 8 bases in between. CDR1 is SGHNT, CDR2 YYREEE, per germline (reference sequence). CDR3 in amino acids: CASSLGGRNEKLFF. The CDR3 DNA follows: TGTGCCAGCAGCTTGGGGGGGAGGAATGAAAAACTGTTTTTT.

This clone occurred a few times. The chain carries TRBV15 and TRBJ2-3; possibly TRBD2 for D (5 bases). The CDR3 is 16 residues long. CDR1 is LNHNV and CDR2 is YYDKDF in the germline V gene (reference sequence). V was cut by 0 bases and J by 4 bases, with 14 bases left in between. CDR3 bases: TGTGCCACCAGCAGAGATAGGTTAACCGGGGCAGATACGCAGTATTTT. Amino acid sequence: CATSRDRLTGADTQYF.

This clone was found a few times. V gene TRBV7-9 combines with J gene TRBJ2-4; D perhaps matches TRBD1 (5 bases). The CDR3 totals 18 residues. Germline loops: CDR1 SEHNR, CDR2 FQNEAQ (reference sequence). Trimming shortened V by 1 base and J by 3 bases, and 19 bases separated the two germline ends. The CDR3 region has the DNA TGTGCCAGCAGCTTAGGGGGCAGGAGCGCCGCAGGCAAAAACATTCAGTACTTC. Translating gives CASSLGGRSAAGKNIQYF.